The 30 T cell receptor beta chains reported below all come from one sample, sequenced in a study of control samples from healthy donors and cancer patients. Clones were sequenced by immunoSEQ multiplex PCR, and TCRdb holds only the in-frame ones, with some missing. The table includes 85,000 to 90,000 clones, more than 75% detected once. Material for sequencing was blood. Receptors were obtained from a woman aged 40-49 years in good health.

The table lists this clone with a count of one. For the CDR3, the DNA is TGTGCCAGCAGCTCCCGTAGAGGGGCCCCCCGTAGCTCTGGGGCCAACGTCCTGACTTTC. Translated, it gives CASSSRRGAPRSSGANVLTF. This rearrangement joins TRBV13 to TRBJ2-6; the D gene could be TRBD1 or TRBD2 (5 bases each). Germline V gene data show CDR1 as PRHDT and CDR2 as FYEKMQ (reference sequence). Trimming left V 4 bases short and J 0 bases short, with 22 bases between. This CDR3 comprises 20 residues.

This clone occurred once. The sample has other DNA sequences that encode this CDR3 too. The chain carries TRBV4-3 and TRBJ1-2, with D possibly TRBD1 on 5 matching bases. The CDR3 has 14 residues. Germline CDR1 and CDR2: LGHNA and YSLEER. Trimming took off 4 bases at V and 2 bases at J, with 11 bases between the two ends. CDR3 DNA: TGCGCCAGCAGCCTAGGGACCGCAAACTATGGCTACACCTTC. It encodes CASSLGTANYGYTF.

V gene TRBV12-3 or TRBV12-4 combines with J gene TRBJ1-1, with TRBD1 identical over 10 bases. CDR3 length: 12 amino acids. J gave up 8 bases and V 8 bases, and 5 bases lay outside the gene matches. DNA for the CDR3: TGTGCCAGCGGGACAGGGGCGAGGGAAGCTTTCTTT. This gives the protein CASGTGAREAFF.

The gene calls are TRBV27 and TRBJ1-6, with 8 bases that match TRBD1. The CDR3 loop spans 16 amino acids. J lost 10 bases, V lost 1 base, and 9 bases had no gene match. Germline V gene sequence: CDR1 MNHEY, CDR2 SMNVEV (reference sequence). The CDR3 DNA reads TGTGCCAGCAGTTTATTAGGCAGGGGGCTAGGGTCACCCCTCCACTTT. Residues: CASSLLGRGLGSPLHF.

CDR3 loop: CASLTRTGELFF. CDR3 bases: TGTGCCAGCCTCACCCGGACCGGGGAGCTGTTTTTT. The chain employs TRBV6-6 and TRBJ2-2; D gene uncertain. CDR3 length: 12 residues. V was cut by 8 bases and J by 5 bases, with 9 bases left in between. Per the germline V gene, CDR1 is MNHNY and CDR2 is SVGAGI (reference sequence).

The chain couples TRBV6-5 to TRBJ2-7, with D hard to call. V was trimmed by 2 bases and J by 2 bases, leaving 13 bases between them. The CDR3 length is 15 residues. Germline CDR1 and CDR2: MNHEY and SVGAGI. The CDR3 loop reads CASSYTTGSPYEQYF. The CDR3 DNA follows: TGTGCCAGCAGTTACACAACCGGGTCGCCCTACGAGCAGTACTTC.

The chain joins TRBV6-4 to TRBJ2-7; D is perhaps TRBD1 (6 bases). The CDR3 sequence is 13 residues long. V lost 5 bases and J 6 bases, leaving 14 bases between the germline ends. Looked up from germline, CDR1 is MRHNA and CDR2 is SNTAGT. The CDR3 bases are TGTGCCAGCAGTTACACAGGGAAGGGCGAGCAGTACTTC. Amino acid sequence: CASSYTGKGEQYF.

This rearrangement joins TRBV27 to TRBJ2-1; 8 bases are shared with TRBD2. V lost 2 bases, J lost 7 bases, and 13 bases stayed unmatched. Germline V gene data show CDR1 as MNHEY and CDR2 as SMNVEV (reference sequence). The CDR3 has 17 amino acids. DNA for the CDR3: TGTGCCAGCAGTTTACCGTCCTCGGGGGGGTATACGAATGAGCAGTTCTTC. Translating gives CASSLPSSGGYTNEQFF.

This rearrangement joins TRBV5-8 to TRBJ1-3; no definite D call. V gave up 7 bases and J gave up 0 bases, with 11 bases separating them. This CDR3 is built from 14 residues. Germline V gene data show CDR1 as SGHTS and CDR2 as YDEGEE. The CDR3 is CASRLRGSGNTIYF. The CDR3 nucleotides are TGTGCCAGCCGACTTCGGGGCTCTGGAAACACCATATATTTT. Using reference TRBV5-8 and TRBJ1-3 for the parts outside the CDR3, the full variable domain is EAGVTQSPTHLIKTRGQQATLRCSPISGHTSVYWYQQALGLGLQFLLWYDEGEERNRGNFPPRFSGRQFPNYSSELNVNALELEDSALYLCASRLRGSGNTIYFGEGSWLTVV.

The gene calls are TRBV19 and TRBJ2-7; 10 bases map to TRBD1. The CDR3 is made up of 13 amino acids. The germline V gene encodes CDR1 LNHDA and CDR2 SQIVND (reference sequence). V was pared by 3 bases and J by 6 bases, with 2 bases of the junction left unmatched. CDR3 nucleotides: TGTGCCAGTAGTATGGGACAGGGGAGCGAGCAGTACTTC. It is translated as CASSMGQGSEQYF.

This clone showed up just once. The CDR3 spells CAWSVRAWGNTEAFF. The CDR3 coding sequence is TGTGCCTGGAGTGTACGGGCGTGGGGGAACACTGAAGCTTTCTTT. This sequence joins TRBV30 and TRBJ1-1; D gene unclear. Trimming shortened V by 0 bases and J by 1 base, and 12 bases separated the two germline ends. Germline V gene data show CDR1 as GTSNPN and CDR2 as SVGIG (reference sequence). This CDR3 region has 15 residues.

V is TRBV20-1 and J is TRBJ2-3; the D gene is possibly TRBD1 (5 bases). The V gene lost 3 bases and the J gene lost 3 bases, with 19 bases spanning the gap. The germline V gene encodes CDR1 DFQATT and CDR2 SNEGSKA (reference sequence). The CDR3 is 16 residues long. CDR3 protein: CSASSQGNLGTDTQYF. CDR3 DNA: TGCAGTGCTAGTTCCCAGGGTAATCTGGGGACAGATACGCAGTATTTT.

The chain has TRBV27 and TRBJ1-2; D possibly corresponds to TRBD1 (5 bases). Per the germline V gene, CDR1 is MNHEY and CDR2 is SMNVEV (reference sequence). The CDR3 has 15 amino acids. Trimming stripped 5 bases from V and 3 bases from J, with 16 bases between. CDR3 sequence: CASSPLGGLDYGYTF. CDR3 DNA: TGTGCCAGCAGTCCTTTGGGGGGGTTGGACTATGGCTACACCTTC.

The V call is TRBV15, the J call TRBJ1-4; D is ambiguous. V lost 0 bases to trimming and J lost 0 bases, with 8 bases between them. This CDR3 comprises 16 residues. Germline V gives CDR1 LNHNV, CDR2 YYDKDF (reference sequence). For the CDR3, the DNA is TGTGCCACCAGCAGAGATTTGCAAGCAACTAATGAAAAACTGTTTTTT. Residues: CATSRDLQATNEKLFF.

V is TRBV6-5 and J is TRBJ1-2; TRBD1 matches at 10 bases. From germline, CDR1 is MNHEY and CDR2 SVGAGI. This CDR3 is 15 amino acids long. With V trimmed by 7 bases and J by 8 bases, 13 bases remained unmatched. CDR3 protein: CASTGDRGAPLGYTF. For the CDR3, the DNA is TGTGCCAGCACCGGGGACAGGGGCGCACCTCTCGGCTACACCTTC.

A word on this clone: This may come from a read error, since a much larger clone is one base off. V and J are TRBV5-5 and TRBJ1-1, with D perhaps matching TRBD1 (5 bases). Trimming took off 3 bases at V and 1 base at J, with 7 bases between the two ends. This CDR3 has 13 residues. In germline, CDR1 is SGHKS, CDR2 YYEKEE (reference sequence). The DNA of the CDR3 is TGTGCCAGCAGCTCGCAGGGGAACACTGAAGCTTTCTTT. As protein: CASSSQGNTEAFF. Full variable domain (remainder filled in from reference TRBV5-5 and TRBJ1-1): DAGVTQSPTHLIKTRGQQVTLRCSPISGHKSVSWYQQVLGQGPQFIFQYYEKEERGRGNFPDRFSARQFPNYSSELNVNALLLGDSALYLCASSSQGNTEAFFGQGTRLTVV.

CDR3 sequence: CASSLGGTGPLEAFF. The DNA for the CDR3 is TGCGCCAGCAGCTTGGGGGGGACAGGCCCGCTTGAAGCTTTCTTT. The gene calls are TRBV5-1 and TRBJ1-1; 8 positions agree with TRBD1. Per the germline V gene, CDR1 is SGHRS and CDR2 is YFSETQ. The CDR3 is 15 amino acids. Unmatched junction bases numbered 8, after V lost 0 bases and J lost 7 bases.

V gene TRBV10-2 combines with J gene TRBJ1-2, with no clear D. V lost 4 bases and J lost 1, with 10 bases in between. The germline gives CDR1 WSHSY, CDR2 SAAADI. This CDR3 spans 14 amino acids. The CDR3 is CASSGPQSNYGYTF. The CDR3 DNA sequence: TGCGCCAGCAGTGGCCCACAGAGTAACTATGGCTACACCTTC.

The CDR3 is CASSLGVTDTQYF. The CDR3, as DNA: TGTGCCAGCAGCTTAGGGGTCACAGATACGCAGTATTTT. This chain links TRBV7-7 with TRBJ2-3; D remains ambiguous. This CDR3 has 13 amino acids. In germline, CDR1 is SSHAT, CDR2 FNYEAQ (reference sequence). V was pared by 1 base and J by 2 bases, with 4 bases between.

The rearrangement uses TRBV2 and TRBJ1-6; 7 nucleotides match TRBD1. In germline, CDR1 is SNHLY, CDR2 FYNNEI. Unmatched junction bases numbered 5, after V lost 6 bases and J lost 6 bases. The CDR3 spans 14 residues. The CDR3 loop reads CASREDRSNSPLHF. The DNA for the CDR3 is TGTGCCAGCAGAGAGGACAGGTCTAATTCACCCCTCCACTTT.

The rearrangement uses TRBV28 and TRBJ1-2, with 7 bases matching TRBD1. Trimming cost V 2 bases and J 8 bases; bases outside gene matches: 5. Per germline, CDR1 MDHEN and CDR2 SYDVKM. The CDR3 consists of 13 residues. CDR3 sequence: CASSLVGQRGYTF. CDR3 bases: TGTGCCAGCAGTTTAGTGGGACAGAGGGGCTACACCTTC.

CDR3 loop: CASSPWIDSNQPQHF. As DNA, the CDR3 is TGCGCCAGCAGCCCCTGGATCGATAGCAATCAGCCCCAGCATTTT. J is TRBJ1-5 and V is TRBV4-1; unclear D gene. Germline V gives CDR1 MGHRA, CDR2 YSYEKL. The CDR3 is made up of 15 amino acids. V shed 4 bases and J shed 0 bases, with 10 bases lying between them.

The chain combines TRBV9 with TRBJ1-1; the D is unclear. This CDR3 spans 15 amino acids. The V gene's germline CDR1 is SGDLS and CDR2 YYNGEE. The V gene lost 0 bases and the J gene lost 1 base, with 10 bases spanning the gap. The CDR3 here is CASSVGGRTNTEAFF. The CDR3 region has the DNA TGTGCCAGCAGCGTAGGCGGACGTACGAACACTGAAGCTTTCTTT.

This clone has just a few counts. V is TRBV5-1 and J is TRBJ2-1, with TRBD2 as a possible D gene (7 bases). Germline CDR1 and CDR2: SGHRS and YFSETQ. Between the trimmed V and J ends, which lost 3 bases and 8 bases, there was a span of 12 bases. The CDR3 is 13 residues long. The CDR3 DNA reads TGCGCCAGCAGCTCTCGGGGGGCCGATGAGCAGTTCTTC. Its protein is CASSSRGADEQFF.

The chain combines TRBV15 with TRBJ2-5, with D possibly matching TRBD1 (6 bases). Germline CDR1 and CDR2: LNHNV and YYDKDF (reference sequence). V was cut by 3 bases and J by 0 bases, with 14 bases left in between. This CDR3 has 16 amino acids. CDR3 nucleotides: TGTGCCACCAGCAGCGCACAGGGAGAGTACCAAGAGACCCAGTACTTC. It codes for CATSSAQGEYQETQYF.

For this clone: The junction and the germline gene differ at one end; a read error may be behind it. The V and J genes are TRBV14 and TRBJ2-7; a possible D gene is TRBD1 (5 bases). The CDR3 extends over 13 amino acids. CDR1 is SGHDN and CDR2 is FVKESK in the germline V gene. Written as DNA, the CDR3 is TGTACCAGCAGCCGACAGTATTCCTACGAGCAGTACTTC. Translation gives CTSSRQYSYEQYF.

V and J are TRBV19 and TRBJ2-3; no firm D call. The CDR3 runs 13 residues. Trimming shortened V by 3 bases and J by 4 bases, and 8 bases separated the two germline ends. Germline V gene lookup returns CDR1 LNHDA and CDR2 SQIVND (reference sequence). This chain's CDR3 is CASSIASADTQYF. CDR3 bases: TGTGCCAGTAGTATCGCGAGTGCAGATACGCAGTATTTT. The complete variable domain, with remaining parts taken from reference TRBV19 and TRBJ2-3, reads DGGITQSPKYLFRKEGQNVTLSCEQNLNHDAMYWYRQDPGQGLRLIYYSQIVNDFQKGDIAEGYSVSREKKESFPLTVTSAQKNPTAFYLCASSIASADTQYFGPGTRLTVL.

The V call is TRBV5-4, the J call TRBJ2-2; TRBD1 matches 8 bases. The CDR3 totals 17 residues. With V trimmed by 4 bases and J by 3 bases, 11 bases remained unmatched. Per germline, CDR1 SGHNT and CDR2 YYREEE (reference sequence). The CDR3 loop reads CASSAAGQGGDTGELFF. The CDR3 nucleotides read TGTGCCAGCAGCGCCGCAGGACAGGGAGGAGACACCGGGGAGCTGTTTTTT.

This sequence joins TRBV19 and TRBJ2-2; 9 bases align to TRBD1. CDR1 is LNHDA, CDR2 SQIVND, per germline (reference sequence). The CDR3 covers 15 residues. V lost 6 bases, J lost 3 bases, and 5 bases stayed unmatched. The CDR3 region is CASRGQGQDTGELFF. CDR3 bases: TGTGCCAGTAGGGGACAGGGCCAGGACACCGGGGAGCTGTTTTTT.

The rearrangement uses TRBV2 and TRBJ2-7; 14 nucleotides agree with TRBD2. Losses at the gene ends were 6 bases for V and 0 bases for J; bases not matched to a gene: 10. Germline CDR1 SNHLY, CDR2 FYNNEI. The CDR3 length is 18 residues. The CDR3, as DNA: TGTGCCAGCAGACCCGCTATAGGACTAGCGGGGGGCTCCTACGAGCAGTACTTC. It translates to CASRPAIGLAGGSYEQYF.